Below, 31 T cell receptor beta chains from the same sample are listed, as sequenced in a study of memory CD8 T cells in hepatitis C reinfection. TCRdb's table, derived via immunoSEQ multiplex PCR, lists solely in-frame clones and lacks some. The table shows 44,000 or so clones, with approximately 90% occurring only once. As to time point: peak reinfection, 3 to 8 weeks after reinfection detection. No in vitro expansion preceded TCR sequencing of the sorted cells. Sequencing input: naive CD8+ T cells sorted from blood. The receptors were sampled from a man aged 18-30 years with hepatitis C virus infection.

The rearrangement uses TRBV11-2 and TRBJ2-1, with D maybe TRBD1 (6 bases). The length of the CDR3 is 15 residues. Germline CDR1 is SGHAT and CDR2 is FQNNGV. Trimming cost V 4 bases and J 8 bases, with 18 bases left between them. DNA for the CDR3: TGTGCCAGCAGCTCAGACTGGGGGCGCATAGATGAGCAGTTCTTC. It encodes CASSSDWGRIDEQFF.

The chain couples TRBV11-1 to TRBJ2-5; 9 nucleotides match TRBD2. This CDR3 is 15 amino acids long. Germline CDR1 is SGHAT and CDR2 is FQDESV (reference sequence). Unmatched junction bases numbered 2, after V lost 1 base and J lost 2 bases. The CDR3 region is CASSLGLAGQETQYF. CDR3 coding DNA: TGTGCCAGCAGCTTAGGTCTAGCGGGACAAGAGACCCAGTACTTC. The variable domain in full, completed from reference TRBV11-1 and TRBJ2-5, reads EAEVAQSPRYKITEKSQAVAFWCDPISGHATLYWYRQILGQGPELLVQFQDESVVDDSQLPKDRFSAERLKGVDSTLKIQPAELGDSAMYLCASSLGLAGQETQYFGPGTRLLVL.

The chain combines TRBV27 with TRBJ1-1, with D unresolved. Trimming removed 6 bases at V and 5 bases at J, with 7 bases between. The CDR3 totals 11 residues. Germline CDR1 is MNHEY and CDR2 is SMNVEV (reference sequence). CDR3 protein: CASSLGTEAFF. The CDR3 DNA is TGTGCCAGCAGCCTAGGAACTGAAGCTTTCTTT.

V usage is TRBV21-1 and J usage is TRBJ1-2; TRBD1 was called by the table and not checked on the DNA. TRBV21-1 is reported as a pseudogene. The CDR3 runs to 15 residues. The CDR3 sequence is CASLLLQSANYGYTF. CDR3 bases: TGTGCCAGCCTCCTGCTGCAGTCAGCTAACTATGGCTACACCTTC.

V gene TRBV11-2 combines with J gene TRBJ2-5; D perhaps matches TRBD2 (5 bases). The CDR3 has 15 amino acids. Germline V gene lookup returns CDR1 SGHAT and CDR2 FQNNGV. V was clipped by 5 bases and J by 3 bases, with 16 bases between them. For the CDR3, the DNA is TGTGCCAGCAGCCCTACAATAGCGCGGGAAGAGACCCAGTACTTC. Residues: CASSPTIAREETQYF.

The chain has TRBV7-9 and TRBJ2-5; D remains ambiguous. Trimming left V 2 bases short and J 3 bases short, with 19 bases between. This CDR3 is built from 17 residues. The germline V gene has CDR1 SEHNR and CDR2 FQNEAQ (reference sequence). The CDR3: CASSLRPPVAGEETQYF. The CDR3 DNA sequence: TGTGCCAGCAGCTTACGCCCGCCGGTGGCAGGCGAAGAGACCCAGTACTTC.

The CDR3 DNA is TGTGCCAGCAGCTTCGGGACAACCTCAACCTATGGCTACACCTTC. This encodes CASSFGTTSTYGYTF. V usage is TRBV5-6 and J usage is TRBJ1-2; a possible D gene is TRBD1 (6 bases). Trimming stripped 2 bases from V and 4 bases from J, with 15 bases between. The CDR3 runs to 15 residues. Germline V gene sequence: CDR1 SGHDT, CDR2 YYEEEE.

The chain couples TRBV15 to TRBJ2-2; D gene unclear. Germline V gene data show CDR1 as LNHNV and CDR2 as YYDKDF (reference sequence). The CDR3 contains 18 residues. Trimming took off 0 bases at V and 4 bases at J, with 18 bases between the two ends. This CDR3 reads CATSRDPYYLSSTGELFF. The CDR3 coding sequence is TGTGCCACCAGCAGAGATCCCTACTACCTCTCATCCACCGGGGAGCTGTTTTTT. Complete variable domain (other parts from reference TRBV15 and TRBJ2-2): DAMVIQNPRYQVTQFGKPVTLSCSQTLNHNVMYWYQQKSSQAPKLLFHYYDKDFNNEADTPDNFQSRRPNTSFCFLDIRSPGLGDTAMYLCATSRDPYYLSSTGELFFGEGSRLTVL.

The chain carries TRBV19 and TRBJ2-5; 9 nucleotides match TRBD1. The CDR3 totals 16 residues. Germline V gene lookup returns CDR1 LNHDA and CDR2 SQIVND (reference sequence). V lost 5 bases to trimming and J lost 2 bases; unmatched junction nucleotides: 9. The CDR3 DNA reads as TGTGCCAGTAGTGCAACCGGGACAGGGATTCAAGAGACCCAGTACTTC. This gives the protein CASSATGTGIQETQYF.

V is TRBV9 and J is TRBJ2-1; D perhaps matches TRBD2 (7 bases). Trimming took off 6 bases at V and 8 bases at J, with 24 bases between the two ends. The CDR3 consists of 16 residues. Germline V gene sequence: CDR1 SGDLS, CDR2 YYNGEE. CDR3 DNA: TGTGCCAGCAACGTGGGAGGGGGGTCCCTCGGGGATGAGCAGTTCTTC. It specifies CASNVGGGSLGDEQFF.

V gene TRBV6-6 combines with J gene TRBJ1-2; a weak D match, TRBD1 (5 bases). Trimming stripped 0 bases from V and 4 bases from J, with 12 bases between. CDR1 and CDR2 from the germline V gene are MNHNY and SVGAGI (reference sequence). The CDR3 length is 15 residues. DNA of the CDR3: TGTGCCAGCAGTTACTCGGGGGGTAATGGCTATGGCTACACCTTC. Protein: CASSYSGGNGYGYTF.

V and J are TRBV5-6 and TRBJ2-7; D is unresolved. The CDR3 length is 14 residues. Germline CDR1 reads SGHDT; CDR2 reads YYEEEE. V was shortened by 0 bases and J by 3 bases, with 10 bases between the two germline ends. CDR3 coding DNA: TGTGCCAGCAGCTTGGGCTGGGCCGGCTACGAGCAGTACTTC. Protein product: CASSLGWAGYEQYF.

The V call is TRBV15, the J call TRBJ1-5, with D perhaps TRBD1 (6 bases). Germline V gene sequence: CDR1 LNHNV, CDR2 YYDKDF (reference sequence). V was cut by 0 bases and J by 7 bases, with 13 bases left in between. CDR3 length equals 15 residues. The DNA for the CDR3 is TGTGCCACCAGCAGAGATCGGGGGGCAGGACAGCCCCAGCATTTT. Translating it yields CATSRDRGAGQPQHF.

V and J are TRBV6-5 and TRBJ2-1; 8 nucleotides align to TRBD2. The CDR3 has 13 residues. Germline CDR1 is MNHEY and CDR2 is SVGAGI. The junction had 4 bases not matched to a gene; V was cut back by 5 bases and J by 7 bases. CDR3 nucleotide sequence: TGTGCCAGCAGTACGACTAGCGTAAATGAGCAGTTCTTC. Protein: CASSTTSVNEQFF.

This clone was found once. The CDR3: CAISPTGPTDTQYF. In DNA, the CDR3 is TGTGCCATCTCGCCGACAGGGCCAACAGATACGCAGTATTTT. The chain recombines TRBV6-6 with TRBJ2-3, with 7 bases that match TRBD1. V lost 10 bases and J lost 3; bases outside the gene matches: 10. The CDR3 has 14 amino acids. CDR1 and CDR2 (germline): MNHNY, SVGAGI (reference sequence).

The sample holds one count of this clone. V and J are TRBV6-5 and TRBJ2-1; D unclear. The CDR3 consists of 13 residues. CDR1 MNHEY and CDR2 SVGAGI come from the germline V gene. V was clipped by 5 bases and J by 3 bases, with 8 bases between them. CDR3 nucleotides: TGTGCCAGCAGTAGCCCTAGCTACAATGAGCAGTTCTTC. Protein product: CASSSPSYNEQFF.

The chain recombines TRBV2 with TRBJ2-2; TRBD2 matches 9 bases. V lost 6 bases to trimming and J lost 1 base; unmatched junction nucleotides: 3. CDR3 length: 15 amino acids. The germline V gene has CDR1 SNHLY and CDR2 FYNNEI. The CDR3 DNA follows: TGTGCCAGCAGGGCGACTAGCGGGAACACCGGGGAGCTGTTTTTT. Its protein is CASRATSGNTGELFF.

The genes are TRBV7-2 and TRBJ2-7; 10 bases agree with TRBD1. J lost 3 bases, V lost 4 bases, and 6 bases had no gene match. Germline V lookup: CDR1 SGHTA, CDR2 FQGNSA. The CDR3 is 15 amino acids. CDR3 sequence: CASSSPGDRGYEQYF. CDR3 in DNA: TGTGCCAGCAGCTCCCCGGGGGACAGGGGCTACGAGCAGTACTTC.

The CDR3 reads CASSLWGSGGTDTQYF. The CDR3, as DNA: TGTGCCAGCAGTTTATGGGGTAGCGGGGGAACAGATACGCAGTATTTT. The chain is built from TRBV27 and TRBJ2-3; 9 bases line up with TRBD2. With 1 base clipped from V and 3 bases from J, the junction kept 5 bases outside the gene matches. Germline lookup yields CDR1 MNHEY and CDR2 SMNVEV (reference sequence). CDR3 length equals 16 residues.

This chain connects TRBV6-5 to TRBJ1-1, with D perhaps TRBD1 (6 bases). This CDR3 comprises 14 residues. CDR1 is MNHEY and CDR2 is SVGAGI in the germline V gene. The ends were cut back, 6 bases at V and 3 bases at J, with 14 bases in the middle. CDR3 nucleotides: TGTGCCAGCAGCGCGGGGGGCCCTCACACTGAAGCTTTCTTT. Translated, it gives CASSAGGPHTEAFF.

V usage is TRBV6-1 and J usage is TRBJ2-7; D possibly corresponds to TRBD2 (5 bases). Trimming cost V 4 bases and J 3 bases, with 7 bases left between them. This CDR3 is built from 12 residues. Germline-derived CDR1 and CDR2 are MNHNS and SASEGT. The CDR3 DNA reads TGTGCCAGCAGTGTTGGGAGCTACGAGCAGTACGTC. Encoded protein: CASSVGSYEQYV.

The chain combines TRBV2 with TRBJ2-3; weak D call: TRBD1 (6 bases). Per germline, CDR1 SNHLY and CDR2 FYNNEI. V was pared by 7 bases and J by 2 bases, with 13 bases between. The CDR3 covers 14 residues. DNA for the CDR3: TGTGCCAGCACCGAGGACAGCCACACAGATACGCAGTATTTT. Translating it yields CASTEDSHTDTQYF.

The rearrangement joins TRBV9 to TRBJ2-6; 7 nucleotides align to TRBD2. J was trimmed by 2 bases and V by 4 bases; bases with no gene match: 12. CDR3 length: 18 amino acids. Germline V gene data show CDR1 as SGDLS and CDR2 as YYNGEE. CDR3 amino acids: CASSSWGGEFTGANVLTF. The DNA of the CDR3 is TGTGCCAGCAGCAGCTGGGGAGGGGAATTCACTGGGGCCAACGTCCTGACTTTC. The full variable domain, rest sourced from reference TRBV9 and TRBJ2-6, is DSGVTQTPKHLITATGQRVTLRCSPRSGDLSVYWYQQSLDQGLQFLIQYYNGEERAKGNILERFSAQQFPDLHSELNLSSLELGDSALYFCASSSWGGEFTGANVLTFGAGSRLTVL.

The rearrangement uses TRBV19 and TRBJ1-4; tentative D call: TRBD1 (6 bases). Trimming shortened V by 3 bases and J by 7 bases, and 12 bases separated the two germline ends. The length of the CDR3 is 14 residues. CDR1 LNHDA and CDR2 SQIVND come from the germline V gene (reference sequence). Written as DNA, the CDR3 is TGTGCCAGTAGTATTGAACAGGGTGGTGAAAAACTGTTTTTT. Translation: CASSIEQGGEKLFF.

The chain couples TRBV6-1 to TRBJ1-1; unclear D gene. Germline V CDR1 and CDR2: MNHNS, SASEGT. The CDR3 length is 10 residues. V was clipped by 6 bases and J by 7 bases, with 6 bases between them. The CDR3 DNA is TGTGCCAGCAGCCGGTATGAAGCTTTCTTT. Translated: CASSRYEAFF.

The chain carries TRBV15 and TRBJ2-7; 8 positions match TRBD1. The V and J ends lost 6 bases and 4 bases, in that order; junction bases with no gene match: 8. Per the germline V gene, CDR1 is LNHNV and CDR2 is YYDKDF (reference sequence). This CDR3 has 14 amino acids. Here the CDR3 DNA reads TGTGCCACCAGGCAGACAGGGGAAGTTTACGAGCAGTACTTC. As protein: CATRQTGEVYEQYF.

DNA of the CDR3: TGCGCCAGCAGCTTACCGGGACTAGCTAATGAGCAGTTCTTC. Translation gives CASSLPGLANEQFF. The V call is TRBV5-1, the J call TRBJ2-1; 9 positions agree with TRBD2. This CDR3 is 14 amino acids long. Looked up from germline, CDR1 is SGHRS and CDR2 is YFSETQ. Trimming at V came to 2 bases and at J to 7 bases, leaving 4 bases not matched to a gene.

V and J are TRBV7-2 and TRBJ2-1; TRBD1 might be the D (6 bases). This CDR3 region has 13 residues. The germline V gene has CDR1 SGHTA and CDR2 FQGNSA. The V end lost 2 bases, the J end lost 9 bases, and 11 bases lay between the germline ends. In nucleotides, the CDR3 is TGTGCCAGCAGCTTACAGGGGTCGGGTGAGCAGTTCTTC. Protein sequence: CASSLQGSGEQFF.

The V call is TRBV19, the J call TRBJ1-5, with 9 bases aligning to TRBD1. The J segment lost 1 base and the V segment lost 3 bases, leaving 1 base of the junction unmatched. The CDR3 loop spans 15 amino acids. The germline gives CDR1 LNHDA, CDR2 SQIVND (reference sequence). The CDR3 sequence is CASSMGQGSNQPQHF. CDR3 in DNA: TGTGCCAGTAGTATGGGACAGGGCAGCAATCAGCCCCAGCATTTT.

This clone was seen a single time. The chain couples TRBV2 to TRBJ2-2, with 14 bases identical to TRBD2. The CDR3 sequence is 15 residues long. V lost 6 bases to trimming and J lost 7 bases; unmatched junction nucleotides: 4. Germline values: CDR1 SNHLY, CDR2 FYNNEI. In DNA form, the CDR3 reads TGTGCCAGCAGGCTCGGGACTAGCGGGAGCGGGGAGCTGTTTTTT. Translating it yields CASRLGTSGSGELFF.

This clone has more than one count but fewer than ten. The chain has TRBV9 and TRBJ2-7, with 7 bases fitting TRBD2. CDR3 size: 14 residues. Germline V lookup: CDR1 SGDLS, CDR2 YYNGEE. V lost 0 bases and J lost 5; bases outside the gene matches: 5. The CDR3 sequence is CASSVAGSGDEQYF. CDR3 coding DNA: TGTGCCAGCAGCGTAGCTGGGAGCGGGGACGAGCAGTACTTC.